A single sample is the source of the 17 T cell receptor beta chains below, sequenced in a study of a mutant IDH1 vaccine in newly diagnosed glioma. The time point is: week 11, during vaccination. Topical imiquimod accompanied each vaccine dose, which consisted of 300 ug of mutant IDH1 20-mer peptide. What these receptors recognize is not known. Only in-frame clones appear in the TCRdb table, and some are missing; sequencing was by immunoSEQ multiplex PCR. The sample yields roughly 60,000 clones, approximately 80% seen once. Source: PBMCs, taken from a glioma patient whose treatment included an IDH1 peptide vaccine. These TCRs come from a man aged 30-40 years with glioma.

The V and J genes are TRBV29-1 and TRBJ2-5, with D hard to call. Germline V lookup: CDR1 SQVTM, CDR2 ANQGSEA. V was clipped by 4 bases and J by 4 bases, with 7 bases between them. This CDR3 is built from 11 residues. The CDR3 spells CSVAIPETQYF. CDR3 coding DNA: TGCAGCGTTGCAATCCCAGAGACCCAGTACTTC.

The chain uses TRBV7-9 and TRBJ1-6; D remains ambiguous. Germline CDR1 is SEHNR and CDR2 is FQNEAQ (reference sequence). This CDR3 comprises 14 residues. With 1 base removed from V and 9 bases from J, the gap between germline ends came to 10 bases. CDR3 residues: CASSLGLVASPLHF. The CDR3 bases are TGTGCCAGCAGCTTAGGGCTTGTAGCTTCACCCCTCCACTTT.

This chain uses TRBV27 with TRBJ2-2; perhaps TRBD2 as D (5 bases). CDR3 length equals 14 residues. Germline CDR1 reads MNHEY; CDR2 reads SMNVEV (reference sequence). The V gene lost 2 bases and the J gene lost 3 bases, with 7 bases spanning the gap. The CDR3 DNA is TGTGCCAGCAGTTTAGTGAGGGACACCGGGGAGCTGTTTTTT. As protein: CASSLVRDTGELFF.

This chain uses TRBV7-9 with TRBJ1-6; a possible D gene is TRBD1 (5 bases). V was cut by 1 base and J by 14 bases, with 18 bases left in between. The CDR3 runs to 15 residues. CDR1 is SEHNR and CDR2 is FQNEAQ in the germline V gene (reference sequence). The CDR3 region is CASSLGGTEAWALHF. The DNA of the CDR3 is TGTGCCAGCAGCTTAGGAGGGACTGAGGCTTGGGCCCTCCACTTT.

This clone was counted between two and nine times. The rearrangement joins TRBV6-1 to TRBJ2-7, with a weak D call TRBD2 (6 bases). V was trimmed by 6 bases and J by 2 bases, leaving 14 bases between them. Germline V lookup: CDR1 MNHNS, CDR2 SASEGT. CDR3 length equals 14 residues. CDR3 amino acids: CASSPGTQTYEQYF. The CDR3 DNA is TGTGCCAGCAGCCCCGGGACTCAGACCTACGAGCAGTACTTC.

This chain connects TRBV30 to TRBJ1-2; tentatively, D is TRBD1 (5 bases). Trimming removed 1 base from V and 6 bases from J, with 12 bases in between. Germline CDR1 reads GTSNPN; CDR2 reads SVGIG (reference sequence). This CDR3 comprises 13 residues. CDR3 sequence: CAWSETREDGYTF. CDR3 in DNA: TGTGCCTGGAGTGAAACCAGGGAGGATGGCTACACCTTC.

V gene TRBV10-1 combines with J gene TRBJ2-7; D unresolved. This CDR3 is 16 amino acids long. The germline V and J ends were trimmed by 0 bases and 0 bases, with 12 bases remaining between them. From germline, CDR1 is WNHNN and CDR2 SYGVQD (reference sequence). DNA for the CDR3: TGCGCCAGCAGTGAGTCGGGTAGGGCCCTCTCCTACGAGCAGTACTTC. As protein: CASSESGRALSYEQYF.

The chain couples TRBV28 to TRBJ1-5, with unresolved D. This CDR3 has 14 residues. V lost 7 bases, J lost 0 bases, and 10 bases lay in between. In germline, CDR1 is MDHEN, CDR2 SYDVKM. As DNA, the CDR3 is TGTGCCAGCACAGTTATATATAGCAATCAGCCCCAGCATTTT. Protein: CASTVIYSNQPQHF. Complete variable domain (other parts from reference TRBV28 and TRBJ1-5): DVKVTQSSRYLVKRTGEKVFLECVQDMDHENMFWYRQDPGLGLRLIYFSYDVKMKEKGDIPEGYSVSREKKERFSLILESASTNQTSMYLCASTVIYSNQPQHFGDGTRLSIL.

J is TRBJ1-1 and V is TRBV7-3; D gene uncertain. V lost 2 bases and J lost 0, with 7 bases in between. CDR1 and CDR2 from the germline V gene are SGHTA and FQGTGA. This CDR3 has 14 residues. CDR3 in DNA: TGTGCCAGCAGCTTAGTCCGGTTGAACACTGAAGCTTTCTTT. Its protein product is CASSLVRLNTEAFF.

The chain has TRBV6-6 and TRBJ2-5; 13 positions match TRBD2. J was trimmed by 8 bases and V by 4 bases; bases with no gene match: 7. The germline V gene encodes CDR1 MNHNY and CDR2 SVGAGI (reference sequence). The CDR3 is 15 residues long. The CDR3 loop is CASSSNGLAGATQYF. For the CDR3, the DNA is TGTGCCAGCAGTTCCAATGGACTAGCGGGGGCTACCCAGTACTTC.

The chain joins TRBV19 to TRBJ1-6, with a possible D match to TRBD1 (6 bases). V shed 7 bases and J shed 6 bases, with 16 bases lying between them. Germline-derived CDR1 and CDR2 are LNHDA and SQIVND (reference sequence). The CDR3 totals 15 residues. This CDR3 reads CASTLQGIGNSPLHF. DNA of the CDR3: TGTGCCAGTACCTTACAGGGAATCGGTAATTCACCCCTCCACTTT.

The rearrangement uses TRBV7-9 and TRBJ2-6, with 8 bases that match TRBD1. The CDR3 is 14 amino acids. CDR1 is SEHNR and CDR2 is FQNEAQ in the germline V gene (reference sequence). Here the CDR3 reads CCGQGLSGANVLTF. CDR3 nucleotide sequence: TGTTGCGGACAGGGCTTGTCTGGGGCCAACGTCCTGACTTTC. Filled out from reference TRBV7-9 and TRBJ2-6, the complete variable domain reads DTGVSQNPRHKITKRGQNVTFRCDPISEHNRLYWYRQTLGQGPEFLTYFQNEAQLEKSRLLSDRFSAERPKGSFSTLEIQRTEQGDSAMYLCCGQGLSGANVLTFGAGSRLTVL.

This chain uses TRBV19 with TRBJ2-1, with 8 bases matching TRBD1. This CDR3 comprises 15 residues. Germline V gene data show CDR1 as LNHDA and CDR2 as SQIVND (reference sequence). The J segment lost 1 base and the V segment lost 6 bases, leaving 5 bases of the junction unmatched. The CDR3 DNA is TGTGCCAGTAGCCTCGACAGGGGATCCTACAATGAGCAGTTCTTC. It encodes CASSLDRGSYNEQFF.

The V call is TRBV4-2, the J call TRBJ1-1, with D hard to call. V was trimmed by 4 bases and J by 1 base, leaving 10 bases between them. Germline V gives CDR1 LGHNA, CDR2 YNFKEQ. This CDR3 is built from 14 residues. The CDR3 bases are TGTGCCAGCAGCCGCGAGAATGCGAACACTGAAGCTTTCTTT. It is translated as CASSRENANTEAFF.

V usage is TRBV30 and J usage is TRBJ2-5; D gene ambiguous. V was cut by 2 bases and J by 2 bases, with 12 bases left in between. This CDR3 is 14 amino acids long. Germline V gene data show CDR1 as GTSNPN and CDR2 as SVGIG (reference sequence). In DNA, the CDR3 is TGTGCCTGGAGTCTGGGTACCCTACAAGAGACCCAGTACTTC. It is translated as CAWSLGTLQETQYF.

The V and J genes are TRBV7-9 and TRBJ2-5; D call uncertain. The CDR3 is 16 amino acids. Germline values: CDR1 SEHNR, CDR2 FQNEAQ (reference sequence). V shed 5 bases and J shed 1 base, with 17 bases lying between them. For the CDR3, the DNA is TGTGCCAGCAGCCTTCCGGGTACCCATCCCCAAGAGACCCAGTACTTC. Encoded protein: CASSLPGTHPQETQYF.

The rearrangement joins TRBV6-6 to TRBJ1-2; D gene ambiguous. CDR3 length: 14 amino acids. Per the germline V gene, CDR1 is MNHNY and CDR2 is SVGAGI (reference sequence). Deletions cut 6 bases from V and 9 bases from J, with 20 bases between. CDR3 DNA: TGTGCCAGCAGAGTTCCACATGAGACGGCCAGCTACACCTTC. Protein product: CASRVPHETASYTF.